The 27 T cell receptor beta chains in this list originate from one sample, sequenced in a study of T cell responses to AZD1222 COVID-19 vaccine. Generated by immunoSEQ multiplex PCR, the TCRdb table keeps only in-frame clones and is missing some. Here the sample spans 150,000 to 250,000 clones, about 89% being singletons. The sequencing here drew on peripheral blood, taken 28 days after the second AZD1222 dose. The receptors come from an adult who received the AZD1222 COVID-19 vaccine.

The chain is built from TRBV28 and TRBJ1-5; 7 nucleotides match TRBD1. The CDR3 runs 15 residues. The ends lost 5 bases at V and 2 bases at J; junction bases unmatched: 6. CDR1 and CDR2 (germline): MDHEN, SYDVKM. The CDR3 loop reads CASSGGQRGNQPQHF. The CDR3 DNA reads as TGTGCCAGCAGTGGGGGACAGAGAGGCAATCAGCCCCAGCATTTT.

The chain has TRBV15 and TRBJ2-1; D call uncertain. V was cut by 0 bases and J by 5 bases, with 5 bases left in between. The CDR3 totals 13 residues. Germline CDR1 and CDR2: LNHNV and YYDKDF (reference sequence). The CDR3 loop is CATSREGNNEQFF. The CDR3 nucleotides are TGTGCCACCAGCAGAGAAGGGAACAATGAGCAGTTCTTC.

The rearrangement links TRBV19 to TRBJ1-5; D call uncertain. V dropped 3 bases and J dropped 7 bases, with 10 bases sitting between them. The CDR3 contains 13 residues. CDR1 and CDR2 from the germline V gene are LNHDA and SQIVND (reference sequence). CDR3 region: CASSISRKQPQHF. DNA of the CDR3: TGTGCCAGTAGTATCTCGCGGAAGCAGCCCCAGCATTTT.

This rearrangement joins TRBV5-5 to TRBJ1-5; D is possibly TRBD1 (5 bases). The germline V and J ends were trimmed by 0 bases and 6 bases, with 13 bases remaining between them. The V gene's germline CDR1 is SGHKS and CDR2 YYEKEE (reference sequence). CDR3 length equals 15 residues. DNA of the CDR3: TGTGCCAGCAGCTTGGCCGGGGACCGGCCTCAGCCCCAGCATTTT. As protein: CASSLAGDRPQPQHF.

CDR3 sequence reads: CASSLVLAATGELFF. The DNA for the CDR3 is TGTGCCAGCAGCTTGGTACTAGCGGCGACCGGGGAGCTGTTTTTT. The V gene is TRBV5-8, the J gene TRBJ2-2, with 8 bases fitting TRBD2. The germline V gene encodes CDR1 SGHTS and CDR2 YDEGEE. This CDR3 comprises 15 residues. Germline trimming cut 0 bases from V and 5 bases from J; bases unmatched to any gene: 3.

J is TRBJ2-3 and V is TRBV5-1, with a possible D match to TRBD2 (6 bases). Trimming took off 3 bases at V and 0 bases at J, with 14 bases between the two ends. The CDR3 length is 16 residues. Germline V lookup: CDR1 SGHRS, CDR2 YFSETQ. The CDR3 sequence is CASSSWGDLSTDTQYF. CDR3 in DNA: TGCGCCAGCAGCTCCTGGGGGGACCTAAGCACAGATACGCAGTATTTT.

The chain links TRBV11-2 to TRBJ2-7, with D hard to call. The CDR3 has 15 amino acids. V was shortened by 2 bases and J by 5 bases, with 16 bases between the two germline ends. Germline values: CDR1 SGHAT, CDR2 FQNNGV. In DNA, the CDR3 is TGTGCCAGCAGCTTACTCTCGGGTGCCCTCAACGAGCAGTACTTC. It translates to CASSLLSGALNEQYF.

The chain has TRBV5-1 and TRBJ1-2; D remains ambiguous. Trimming removed 3 bases at V and 4 bases at J, with 16 bases between. This CDR3 contains 15 residues. Germline V gives CDR1 SGHRS, CDR2 YFSETQ. The CDR3 region is CASSSIPTQLYGYTF. CDR3 sequence (DNA): TGCGCCAGCAGCTCCATCCCTACCCAGCTCTATGGCTACACCTTC.

The chain uses TRBV10-2 and TRBJ2-1; D is undetermined. The ends were cut back, 8 bases at V and 5 bases at J, with 10 bases in the middle. This CDR3 is built from 12 residues. Per germline, CDR1 WSHSY and CDR2 SAAADI. CDR3 residues: CASQDGDNEQFF. The CDR3 nucleotides are TGCGCCAGCCAGGACGGTGACAATGAGCAGTTCTTC.

The rearrangement uses TRBV19 and TRBJ2-7, with a weak D call TRBD1 (6 bases). This CDR3 spans 11 amino acids. The V end lost 4 bases, the J end lost 7 bases, and 8 bases lay between the germline ends. Germline CDR1 and CDR2: LNHDA and SQIVND (reference sequence). The CDR3 sequence is CASSTGVEQYF. CDR3 sequence (DNA): TGTGCCAGTAGTACAGGGGTTGAGCAGTACTTC.

This chain connects TRBV21-1 to TRBJ2-7; the D call in the table, TRBD1, was not verified against the DNA. TRBV21-1 corresponds to a pseudogene. The CDR3 consists of 13 residues. In nucleotides, the CDR3 is TGTGACATATACGGGACAGATTCCTACGAGCAGTACTTC. Translation gives CDIYGTDSYEQYF.

This clone was detected once. This chain connects TRBV21-1 to TRBJ2-1. TRBV21-1 constitutes a pseudogene. The CDR3 is 14 amino acids. The CDR3 sequence: CASSFHRGGIEQFF. In nucleotides, the CDR3 is TGTGCCAGCAGCTTTCACAGGGGAGGGATTGAGCAGTTCTTC.

The rearrangement links TRBV7-3 to TRBJ2-5; 7 bases fit TRBD1. Germline CDR1 and CDR2: SGHTA and FQGTGA. Unmatched junction bases numbered 11, after V lost 5 bases and J lost 5 bases. The CDR3 is made up of 15 amino acids. CDR3 nucleotide sequence: TGTGCCAGCAGCGCAGAACCGGGACAGTGGGAGACCCAGTACTTC. Translated: CASSAEPGQWETQYF.

The CDR3 DNA reads as TGTGCCAGCAGCGTAGGTACAGGGGGAAACACCGGGGAGCTGTTTTTT. Translation gives CASSVGTGGNTGELFF. The chain has TRBV9 and TRBJ2-2; 8 nucleotides line up with TRBD1. The germline CDR1 and CDR2 sequences are SGDLS and YYNGEE. This CDR3 comprises 16 residues. Trimming cost V 0 bases and J 2 bases; bases outside gene matches: 3.

J is TRBJ2-1 and V is TRBV11-3; 7 positions agree with TRBD1. V dropped 1 base and J dropped 6; count of bases not matched to a gene: 6. The germline gives CDR1 SGHNT, CDR2 YENEEA. This CDR3 spans 15 amino acids. CDR3 in amino acids: CASSLVGGKGNEQFF. The CDR3 nucleotides are TGTGCCAGCAGCTTAGTAGGGGGCAAGGGCAATGAGCAGTTCTTC.

This chain joins TRBV28 and TRBJ2-7, with D maybe TRBD2 (6 bases). The CDR3 is 14 residues long. Germline V gene data show CDR1 as MDHEN and CDR2 as SYDVKM. Trimming pared 5 bases from V and 3 bases from J, leaving 14 bases between. The CDR3 loop is CASSRDLSGYEQYF. The DNA of the CDR3 is TGTGCCAGCAGTCGGGACCTTAGCGGCTACGAGCAGTACTTC.

This chain connects TRBV28 to TRBJ2-7; D gene ambiguous. Germline V gene lookup returns CDR1 MDHEN and CDR2 SYDVKM. The V and J ends lost 4 bases and 6 bases respectively, with 7 bases between them. This CDR3 has 11 amino acids. The CDR3 sequence is CASSSELEQYF. CDR3 bases: TGTGCCAGCAGTTCCGAACTCGAGCAGTACTTC.

The chain has TRBV11-2 and TRBJ1-1; D unresolved. V was pared by 10 bases and J by 1 base, with 13 bases between. Germline V gene lookup returns CDR1 SGHAT and CDR2 FQNNGV. This CDR3 is built from 13 residues. The CDR3, as DNA: TGTGCCACTAACCGGGTGACGAACACTGAAGCTTTCTTT. Amino acid sequence: CATNRVTNTEAFF.

This sequence joins TRBV30 and TRBJ2-7; 11 bases line up with TRBD2. The J segment lost 5 bases and the V segment lost 2 bases, leaving 5 bases of the junction unmatched. Germline V gene lookup returns CDR1 GTSNPN and CDR2 SVGIG (reference sequence). This CDR3 has 14 residues. The CDR3 region is CAWSLAGGYDEQYF. The DNA for the CDR3 is TGTGCCTGGAGTTTAGCGGGAGGGTACGACGAGCAGTACTTC.

The J gene is TRBJ2-3, the V gene TRBV12-3 or TRBV12-4, with D maybe TRBD2 (6 bases). The ends were cut back, 5 bases at V and 11 bases at J, with 11 bases in the middle. The CDR3 length is 11 residues. CDR3 sequence: CASSKWGEQYF. CDR3 DNA sequence: TGTGCCAGCAGTAAATGGGGGGAGCAGTATTTT.

The J gene is TRBJ1-2, the V gene TRBV28; no firm D call. The CDR3 covers 12 residues. V lost 5 bases and J 6 bases, leaving 10 bases between the germline ends. The germline V gene has CDR1 MDHEN and CDR2 SYDVKM. CDR3 protein: CASSVEPDGYTF. The CDR3 region has the DNA TGTGCCAGCAGTGTTGAACCAGATGGCTACACCTTC.

The rearrangement uses TRBV6-5 and TRBJ1-4; a weak D match, TRBD1 (5 bases). Germline CDR1 reads MNHEY; CDR2 reads SVGAGI. The V end lost 4 bases, the J end lost 11 bases, and 14 bases lay between the germline ends. The CDR3 has 13 residues. The DNA of the CDR3 is TGTGCCAGCAGTTCGCAGGGCTTTGAGAAACTGTTTTTT. As protein: CASSSQGFEKLFF.

The chain uses TRBV3-1 (or the pseudogene TRBV3-2) and TRBJ1-3, with D tentatively TRBD1 (5 bases). The CDR3 is 15 residues long. The ends were cut back, 1 base at V and 0 bases at J, with 7 bases in the middle. The germline V gene has CDR1 LGHDT and CDR2 YNNKEL (reference sequence). The CDR3 region is CASSQAGGSGNTIYF. The CDR3 coding sequence is TGTGCCAGCAGCCAAGCTGGGGGCTCTGGAAACACCATATATTTT.

In regard to this clone: The junction and the germline gene differ at one end; a read error may be behind it. The CDR3 protein is CASSFPVSF. CDR3 DNA sequence: TGTGCCAGCAGTTTCCCAGTCTCCTTT. The chain recombines TRBV28 with TRBJ1-1; unclear D gene. Germline V gene data show CDR1 as MDHEN and CDR2 as SYDVKM. CDR3 size: 9 residues.

The chain links TRBV4-1 to TRBJ2-7; 10 nucleotides agree with TRBD1. This CDR3 spans 15 amino acids. Germline CDR1 is MGHRA and CDR2 is YSYEKL. J lost 3 bases, V lost 3 bases, and 5 bases had no gene match. CDR3 sequence: CASSQGTGEIYEQYF. The CDR3, as DNA: TGCGCCAGCAGCCAGGGGACAGGGGAGATCTACGAGCAGTACTTC.

The chain joins TRBV5-6 to TRBJ2-7, with TRBD2 identical over 9 bases. CDR1 is SGHDT, CDR2 YYEEEE, per germline. The CDR3 sequence is 15 residues long. The trim removed 2 bases at V and 7 bases at J, leaving 10 bases unmatched. For the CDR3, the DNA is TGTGCCAGCAGCTTAACTTTAGCGGGAGCGGGGGAGCAGTACTTC. As protein: CASSLTLAGAGEQYF. The variable domain in full, with the rest retrieved from reference TRBV5-6 and TRBJ2-7, is DAGVTQSPTHLIKTRGQQVTLRCSPKSGHDTVSWYQQALGQGPQFIFQYYEEEERQRGNFPDRFSGHQFPNYSSELNVNALLLGDSALYLCASSLTLAGAGEQYFGPGTRLTVT.

The chain has TRBV27 and TRBJ1-1, with TRBD1 as a possible D gene (5 bases). Germline assignment: CDR1 MNHEY and CDR2 SMNVEV (reference sequence). With 7 bases removed from V and 0 bases from J, the gap between germline ends came to 15 bases. This CDR3 has 15 amino acids. The CDR3 region is CASTPDRLMNTEAFF. As DNA, the CDR3 is TGTGCCAGCACCCCCGACAGACTAATGAACACTGAAGCTTTCTTT.